This T cell receptor (beta chain) was found in a study of blood T cell repertoires in COVID-19. Study in general: Sites across the United States, Italy and Spain contributed samples from acute and convalescent COVID-19.

The CDR3 extends over 14 amino acids. V was cut by 5 bases and J by 1 base, with 9 bases left in between. Germline values: CDR1 SEHNR, CDR2 FQNEAQ (reference sequence). Residents of about two dozen US areas, aged about 18 to 100 years, made up the participants. TCRdb's table, derived via immunoSEQ multiplex PCR, lists solely in-frame clones and lacks some. This repertoire shows more than 250,000 clones, more than 70% found once; its top ten account for roughly 5.2%. This receptor was obtained from a woman aged 25-40 years who had recovered from COVID-19. The chain employs TRBV7-9 and TRBJ1-5; a possible D gene is TRBD1 (6 bases). Sequencing was carried out using PBMCs or T cells enriched from blood (not recorded which). The CDR3 loop reads CASSPTGSNQPQHF. CDR3 nucleotide sequence: TGTGCCAGCAGCCCAACAGGGAGCAATCAGCCCCAGCATTTT.